This T cell receptor beta chain came from a study of OX40 agonist ivuxolimab in advanced cancers. Study-wide context: Ivuxolimab, which patients received intravenously every 2 weeks, was dosed at 0.01 to 10 mg/kg.

With respect to this clone: Its antigen is unidentified.

The CDR3 runs to 14 residues. Germline CDR1 reads SEHNR; CDR2 reads FQNEAQ (reference sequence). With 4 bases clipped from V and 5 bases from J, the junction kept 1 base outside the gene matches. Measured with immunoSEQ multiplex PCR; TCRdb has only the in-frame clones, and not every one. The sample has approximately 59,000 clones; over 80% are singletons. With autoimmune disease history or systemic immunosuppression, patients were excluded. Broader study findings: Specificity for antigen went undetermined in the expanded peripheral T cells.

The sample in question was CD4+ or CD8+ T cells sorted from blood, obtained in a trial of the OX40 agonist ivuxolimab. This TCR derives from an adult with an advanced solid tumor such as melanoma, head and neck, liver or kidney cancer. This chain connects TRBV7-9 to TRBJ2-2, with 10 bases lining up with TRBD2. The DNA of the CDR3 is TGTGCCAGCAGCTCTAGCGGGAGTACCGGGGAGCTGTTTTTT. Its translation is CASSSSGSTGELFF.